This TCR beta chain stems from a study of technical replicates of blood from a handful of donors. Using immunoSEQ multiplex PCR, the repertoire was profiled, and TCRdb retains in-frame clones only, with some absent. The table has about 75,000 clones, approximately 97% seen once. V gave up 6 bases and J gave up 1 base, with 9 bases separating them. Germline-derived CDR1 and CDR2 are SNHLY and FYNNEI. The CDR3 covers 13 residues. Sequencing was performed on T cells isolated from PBMCs. V and J are TRBV2 and TRBJ1-1; no firm D call. The sequence was obtained from a human donor in good health. In DNA, the CDR3 is TGTGCCAGCAGGGAGACGGGGAACACTGAAGCTTTCTTT. Translated: CASRETGNTEAFF.